This T cell receptor beta chain was observed in a study of persistence of HIV-infected CD4 T cells. Overall study: Blood samples, up to roughly 200 mL, came from multiple time points, except two leukapheresis donors sampled once. Overall study findings and caveats: TCRbeta richness was lower in CMV- and Gag-responding cells than in anti-CD3/anti-CD28-responding cells. TCR oligoclonality correlated with proviral oligoclonality in the same sorted populations.

A note on this clone: Its target is not known.

The libraries were made with immunoSEQ version 4 in survey mode. Repertoires were generated with immunoSEQ multiplex PCR, while TCRdb's copy carries only in-frame clones and drops some. The sample yields about 28,000 clones, approximately 78% seen once. Cells were stimulated with CMV-infected fibroblast lysates at about 9.4 ug/mL. CD40L-negative CD69-negative CD45RO-high memory CD4+ T cells were sorted as populations depleted of antigen-responding cells. Plasma HIV-1 RNA stayed below 50 copies/mL for at least 4 years. The V gene lost 2 bases and the J gene lost 2 bases, with 10 bases spanning the gap. CDR3 length: 14 amino acids. Germline CDR1 is SGHRS and CDR2 is YFSETQ.

Sequenced material: CD4+ T cells sorted from PBMCs after roughly 17-hour stimulation, taken from a patient who received antiretroviral therapy. The rearrangement joins TRBV5-1 to TRBJ1-1; D gene uncertain. The source is an adult woman with HIV who was CMV-seropositive. The CDR3 sequence is CASSFSRVNTEAFF. CDR3 coding DNA: TGCGCCAGCAGCTTTTCAAGGGTTAACACTGAAGCTTTCTTT. The whole variable domain, filled in from reference TRBV5-1 and TRBJ1-1, reads KAGVTQTPRYLIKTRGQQVTLSCSPISGHRSVSWYQQTPGQGLQFLFEYFSETQRNKGNFPGRFSGRQFSNSRSEMNVSTLELGDSALYLCASSFSRVNTEAFFGQGTRLTVV.